The T cell receptor (beta chain) under discussion was sequenced for a study of T-cell memory formation after mild COVID-19. About the study: There were largely donor-specific TCR clusters.

The CDR3 runs 15 residues. In germline, CDR1 is SGHVS, CDR2 FNYEAQ. The V and J ends lost 3 bases and 7 bases, in that order; junction bases with no gene match: 8. In this sample, this clonotype turned up a few times. Its antigen is unknown. The study, taken as a whole, reports: Cross-reactive memory seemingly joined, as some responding clones were found in pre-infection memory.

TCRdb independently ran MiXCR on the 5' RACE reads; one entry per CDR3 protein. The sample has 470,000 or so distinct CDR3 sequences; roughly 18% are singletons. This TCR derives from a man between 18 and 35 years old who had mild COVID-19 (a few samples of this study predate the infection). Cell type and time point are not known. The V gene is TRBV7-6, the J gene TRBJ1-2; TRBD1 matches at 10 bases. The sequenced sample was PBMCs or a T cell subset sorted from them (not recorded which). The CDR3 DNA is TGTGCCAGCAGCTTTATTGGACAGGGGGGTGGTGGCTACACCTTC. This gives the protein CASSFIGQGGGGYTF.